Listed below are T cell receptor beta chains from one sample, sequenced in a study of blood T cell repertoires in COVID-19. Clones were sequenced by immunoSEQ multiplex PCR, and TCRdb holds only the in-frame ones, with some missing. The table records about 250,000 clones, over 70% of them present only once. Input material: peripheral blood. All receptors come from an elderly woman with acute or convalescent COVID-19. CDR3s include the opening cysteine and the closing phenylalanine or tryptophan. Each record gives: J gene, CDR3 length, V gene, clone size, D gene, CDR3 DNA, CDR3 protein. A D gene is named only where the DNA matches it firmly. The size field is filled for only some rows; it gives once, few, many or a size class.

TRBJ2-3,16,TRBV7-2,NA,TRBD1,TGTGCCAGCAGCATCGACAGGGTCCTTAGCACAGATACGCAGTATTTT,CASSIDRVLSTDTQYF
TRBJ1-2,10,TRBV9,once,NA,TGTGCCAGCCAGGGTGGTGGCTACACCTTC,CASQGGGYTF
TRBJ1-6,14,TRBV5-1,NA,NA,TGCGCCAGCAGCCCGATGACAGCAAATTCACCCCTCCACTTT,CASSPMTANSPLHF
TRBJ2-7,12,TRBV2,NA,NA,TGTGCCAGCAGACAGGAATCCTACGAGCAGTACTTC,CASRQESYEQYF
TRBJ1-4,14,TRBV7-7,NA,NA,TGTGCCAGCAGCTCCGGGGGTAAGGGTGAAAAACTGTTTTTT,CASSSGGKGEKLFF
TRBJ1-4,16,TRBV4-1,NA,NA,TGCGCCAGCAGCCAAGGACCCGGGAGCCGACCTGAAAAACTGTTTTTT,CASSQGPGSRPEKLFF
TRBJ2-2,19,TRBV3-1/TRBV3-2,NA,TRBD2,TGTGCCAGCAGCCAAGCGCGTCGAGGGCTAGCGGGTAACACCGGGGAGCTGTTTTTT,CASSQARRGLAGNTGELFF
TRBJ2-7,15,TRBV7-2,NA,TRBD1,TGTGCCAGCAGCTTAGTTGGGACAGGGAAACACGAGCAGTACTTC,CASSLVGTGKHEQYF
TRBJ1-2,15,TRBV3-1/TRBV3-2,NA,TRBD1,TGTGCCAGCAGCCAAACCCCAGGGGGCACCTATGGCTACACCTTC,CASSQTPGGTYGYTF
TRBJ1-4,12,TRBV3-1/TRBV3-2,NA,NA,TGTGCCAGCAGCCAGATAGAAGAAAAACTGTTTTTT,CASSQIEEKLFF
TRBJ2-7,14,TRBV29-1,NA,TRBD1,TGCAGCGTTGGACGGGACAGGGGCTTCTACGAGCAGTACTTC,CSVGRDRGFYEQYF
TRBJ1-3,13,TRBV7-7,NA,NA,TGTGCCAGCAGCTTACGAGTTGGAAACACCATATATTTT,CASSLRVGNTIYF
TRBJ2-7,14,TRBV7-2,NA,NA,TGTGCCAGCAGCTTAATGGGGCAAACCTACGAGCAGTACTTC,CASSLMGQTYEQYF
TRBJ2-2,14,TRBV5-1,NA,NA,TGCGCCAGCAGCCCCACTGGGGGCGGCGGGGAGCTGTTTTTT,CASSPTGGGGELFF
TRBJ1-3,14,TRBV6-6,NA,TRBD1,TGTGCCAGCAGTTCGACAGGGCCCAGGGACACCATATATTTT,CASSSTGPRDTIYF
TRBJ1-2,13,TRBV7-2,NA,NA,TGTGCCAGCAGCTTGGGGGGAGGCTATGGCTACACCTTC,CASSLGGGYGYTF
TRBJ2-3,16,TRBV7-2,few,TRBD2,TGTGCCAGCAGCTGGACTAGCGGGGGTGGAACAGATACGCAGTATTTT,CASSWTSGGGTDTQYF
TRBJ1-2,13,TRBV10-3,NA,TRBD1,TGTGCCATCAGTGTAGACAGGGTTTATGGCTACACCTTC,CAISVDRVYGYTF
TRBJ2-2,14,TRBV10-1,NA,TRBD1,TGCGCCAGCAGTGACGGACAGGGGGCCGGGGAGCTGTTTTTT,CASSDGQGAGELFF
TRBJ1-6,12,TRBV19,NA,TRBD1,TGTGCCAGCAAAGAGGGGGCAACACCCCTCCACTTT,CASKEGATPLHF
TRBJ2-2,18,TRBV4-1,NA,TRBD1,TGCGCCAGCAGCCAAGATCCCCGGCAGGGGGCTTTAACCGGGGAGCTGTTTTTT,CASSQDPRQGALTGELFF
TRBJ1-3,14,TRBV3-1/TRBV3-2,NA,NA,TGTGCCAGCAGCCAAGGGAGCTCTGGAAACACCATATATTTT,CASSQGSSGNTIYF
TRBJ2-3,17,TRBV7-2,NA,NA,TGTGCCAGCAGCCCAAGGGGAGGAGCGGGTTACACAGATACGCAGTATTTT,CASSPRGGAGYTDTQYF
TRBJ2-6,18,TRBV5-8,many,TRBD1,TGTGCCAGCAGCTGGAGGACAGGGGGCGTCTATGGGGCCAACGTCCTGACTTTC,CASSWRTGGVYGANVLTF
TRBJ2-7,11,TRBV30,NA,NA,TGTGCCTGGCATTGTTGCTACGAGCAGTACTTC,CAWHCCYEQYF
TRBJ1-1,14,TRBV27,few,TRBD1,TGTGCCAGCAGTTTTTATGGGACAGACTCGTTCGCTTTCTTT,CASSFYGTDSFAFF
TRBJ2-5,16,TRBV15,NA,NA,TGTGCCACCAGCAGAGACGAGTCAGGGGAGAGAGAGACCCAGTACTTC,CATSRDESGERETQYF
TRBJ1-4,13,TRBV29-1,NA,TRBD1,TGCAGCGCGGGACAGGGGGTAGGTGAAAAACTGTTTTTT,CSAGQGVGEKLFF
TRBJ1-5,20,TRBV10-3,once,NA,TGTGCCATCAGTGAGTCGGTTGCCGACCTCGGTCGGGGTAGCAATCAGCCCCAGCATTTT,CAISESVADLGRGSNQPQHF
TRBJ2-7,15,TRBV13,NA,TRBD2,TGTGCCAGCAGCACCTTAGCGGGAGGGCTCTACGAGCAGTACTTC,CASSTLAGGLYEQYF
TRBJ1-2,12,TRBV30,NA,NA,TGTGCCGGCAGTAGCGTTATCCATGGCTACACCTTC,CAGSSVIHGYTF
TRBJ1-2,12,TRBV18,NA,NA,TGTGCCAGCTCACCGACAAACTATGGCTACACCTTC,CASSPTNYGYTF
TRBJ2-1,14,TRBV7-9,NA,TRBD2,TGTGCCAGCAGTCCACTAGCGGCCTACAATGAGCAGTTCTTC,CASSPLAAYNEQFF
TRBJ2-2,16,TRBV19,NA,TRBD2,TGTGCCAGTAGTGCCGACTTAGCGGGAGGCCCCGGGGAGCTGTTTTTT,CASSADLAGGPGELFF
TRBJ2-1,15,TRBV7-3,NA,TRBD1,TGTGCCAGCAGCTTTGGGGACAGCCTATACAATGAGCAGTTCTTC,CASSFGDSLYNEQFF
TRBJ2-1,15,TRBV3-1/TRBV3-2,NA,NA,TGTGCCAGCAGCCCCGGCCGAGGGCCTTACAATGAGCAGTTCTTC,CASSPGRGPYNEQFF
TRBJ1-3,15,TRBV6-5,NA,NA,TGTGCCAGCAGTTATAACAGAATCTCTGGAAACACCATATATTTT,CASSYNRISGNTIYF
TRBJ2-5,13,TRBV19,once,TRBD1,TGTGCCAGTAAAAACAGGGGGCAAGAGACCCAGTACTTC,CASKNRGQETQYF
TRBJ1-4,16,TRBV9,NA,TRBD1,TGTGCCAGCAGCGCCTACAGGGGTGGAACTAATGAAAAACTGTTTTTT,CASSAYRGGTNEKLFF
TRBJ1-2,13,TRBV28,NA,NA,TGTGCCAGCAGATTACAGGGAGGCTATGGCTACACCTTC,CASRLQGGYGYTF
TRBJ1-1,12,TRBV6-2/TRBV6-3,many,NA,TGTGCCAGCAGTTTAGACAGGTGGGAAGCTTTCTTT,CASSLDRWEAFF
TRBJ2-7,18,TRBV18,NA,NA,TGTGCCAGCTCACCAGGGCCGGCTACAGGGCCTTTTTTGTACGAGCAGTACTTC,CASSPGPATGPFLYEQYF
TRBJ2-2,16,TRBV7-2,NA,TRBD2,TGTGCCAGCAGCATAACTAGCGGGGGTAACGCCGGGGAGCTGTTTTTT,CASSITSGGNAGELFF
TRBJ2-2,20,TRBV12-1,NA,NA,TGTGCCAGCAGCTTTGGCCCTGGACTAGCGGGGGGGCCGAGTACCGGGGAGCTGTTTTTT,CASSFGPGLAGGPSTGELFF
TRBJ2-2,13,TRBV30,NA,NA,TGTGCCTGGAGTGTACGAGGCGGCGGGGAGCTGTTTTTT,CAWSVRGGGELFF
TRBJ1-1,14,TRBV5-1,NA,NA,TGCGCCAGCAGCCAACAGGGACAAAACACTGAAGCTTTCTTT,CASSQQGQNTEAFF
TRBJ2-3,18,TRBV3-1/TRBV3-2,NA,TRBD2,TGTGCCAGCAGCCCCTCCTTTGGGGAGCGGGATAGCACAGATACGCAGTATTTT,CASSPSFGERDSTDTQYF
TRBJ2-1,14,TRBV6-5,once,TRBD1,TGTGCCAGCGGGGTGACAGGGGGATTTAATGAGCAGTTCTTC,CASGVTGGFNEQFF
TRBJ1-2,12,TRBV9,NA,TRBD1,TGTGCCAGCAGCCCAGGGGGCTGGGGCTACACCTTC,CASSPGGWGYTF
TRBJ1-3,15,TRBV28,NA,NA,TGTGCCAGCAGAATTACAGGGAACTCTGGAAACACCATATATTTT,CASRITGNSGNTIYF
TRBJ1-1,14,TRBV5-6,NA,NA,TGTGCCAGCCTAAGTGCGGGTGGGTACACTGAAGCTTTCTTT,CASLSAGGYTEAFF
TRBJ2-7,11,TRBV7-2,NA,NA,TGTGCCAGCAGCCCGTCCTACGAGCAGTACTTC,CASSPSYEQYF
TRBJ2-3,15,TRBV6-1,NA,TRBD2,TGTGCCAGCAGTGAGAGCGGGACTAGCACAGATACGCAGTATTTT,CASSESGTSTDTQYF
TRBJ2-3,18,TRBV18,NA,TRBD2,TGTGCCAGCTCACCATATCCTAGCGGCAGGCTGAGGTCAGATACGCAGTATTTT,CASSPYPSGRLRSDTQYF
TRBJ2-2,13,TRBV6-5,NA,NA,TGTGCCAGCAGGCGGGTTTACACCGGGGAGCTGTTTTTT,CASRRVYTGELFF
TRBJ1-5,14,TRBV29-1,NA,TRBD1,TGCAGCGTAGCCGGGACAGGGGGAAATCAGCCCCAGCATTTT,CSVAGTGGNQPQHF
TRBJ2-2,14,TRBV3-1/TRBV3-2,NA,NA,TGTGCCAGCAGCCTAAACACCGACACCGGGGAGCTGTTTTTT,CASSLNTDTGELFF